The rows below give T cell receptor beta chains drawn from one sample of a study of cytomegalovirus exposure and HLA in healthy donors. Profiling relied on immunoSEQ multiplex PCR, and the TCRdb table lists in-frame clones only, not all of them. The table has 150,000 to 180,000 clones, around 80% seen once; the top ten hold roughly 13%. What was sequenced was PBMCs. The receptors derive from a man younger than 45 in good health and CMV-seropositive. Each CDR3 is given with its conserved first and last residue. A D gene is named only where the DNA matches it firmly. For some rows the clone size is stated as once, few or many, or as a class when expanded; others skip it.

size	J	length	V	D	CDR3	DNA
NA	TRBJ1-5	17	TRBV28	NA	CASSFGKTSGFNQPQHF	TGTGCCAGCAGTTTTGGGAAAACTTCAGGGTTCAATCAGCCCCAGCATTTT
few	TRBJ1-1	12	TRBV7-9	NA	CASSFYTGEAFF	TGTGCCAGCAGCTTCTATACGGGTGAAGCTTTCTTT
NA	TRBJ2-2	16	TRBV7-6	TRBD2	CASSLGLAGGDGELFF	TGTGCCAGCAGCTTAGGCCTAGCGGGAGGGGACGGGGAGCTGTTTTTT
NA	TRBJ2-7	15	TRBV5-1	TRBD1	CASNPGQDHSYEQYF	TGCGCCAGCAACCCCGGACAGGATCATTCCTACGAGCAGTACTTC
NA	TRBJ1-5	15	TRBV29-1	TRBD1	CSVTGTDYSNQPQHF	TGCAGCGTGACAGGGACCGATTATAGCAATCAGCCCCAGCATTTT
once	TRBJ1-5	13	TRBV6-1	NA	CASSDFENQPQHF	TGTGCCAGCAGTGACTTCGAGAATCAGCCCCAGCATTTT
NA	TRBJ2-7	15	TRBV11-2	TRBD1	CASSSTRDRVHEQYF	TGTGCCAGCAGCTCAACCCGGGACAGGGTCCACGAGCAGTACTTC
NA	TRBJ2-3	14	TRBV5-8	TRBD1	CASTDRGLVFTQYF	TGTGCCAGCACCGACAGGGGCCTAGTATTCACGCAGTATTTT
NA	TRBJ1-5	14	TRBV19	NA	CASSIQALSQPQHF	TGTGCCAGTAGTATACAGGCTCTTTCTCAGCCCCAGCATTTT
NA	TRBJ1-2	14	TRBV28	NA	CASTIDVGADGYTF	TGTGCCAGCACAATCGACGTGGGGGCGGATGGCTACACCTTC
NA	TRBJ1-6	16	TRBV6-5	TRBD1	CASSYSTGQGNSPLHF	TGTGCCAGCAGTTACTCGACGGGACAGGGTAATTCACCCCTCCACTTT
NA	TRBJ1-2	14	TRBV9	TRBD1	CASSLGQGARGYTF	TGTGCCAGCAGCTTAGGACAGGGGGCGCGGGGCTACACCTTC
NA	TRBJ1-2	14	TRBV6-5	NA	CASSYSKGVQSYTF	TGTGCCAGCAGTTACTCGAAAGGGGTACAGAGCTACACCTTC
NA	TRBJ2-1	15	TRBV27	TRBD2	CASRVTSGIGNEQFF	TGTGCCAGCAGGGTGACTAGCGGGATCGGCAATGAGCAGTTCTTC
NA	TRBJ2-5	14	TRBV6-1	TRBD1	CASRDREWAETQYF	TGTGCCAGTAGGGACAGGGAGTGGGCGGAGACCCAGTACTTC
NA	TRBJ2-1	17	TRBV7-3	TRBD1	CASSLMFGQGAHNEQFF	TGTGCCAGCAGCTTAATGTTTGGACAGGGAGCCCACAATGAGCAGTTCTTC
NA	TRBJ2-3	13	TRBV28	NA	CASIDTSTDTQYF	TGTGCCAGCATCGACACATCCACAGATACGCAGTATTTT
NA	TRBJ1-4	16	TRBV7-9	NA	CASSLVSGTTNEKLFF	TGTGCCAGCAGCTTAGTGTCAGGGACAACTAATGAAAAACTGTTTTTT
NA	TRBJ2-1	16	TRBV14	NA	CASSHLRGGGHNEQFF	TGTGCCAGCAGCCACCTCAGGGGAGGGGGGCACAATGAGCAGTTCTTC
NA	TRBJ1-2	17	TRBV29-1	TRBD1	CSVDYRDRDRLDYGYTF	TGCAGCGTTGATTACCGGGACAGGGATCGTTTGGACTATGGCTACACCTTC
NA	TRBJ2-7	13	TRBV27	NA	CASSFPGSYEQYF	TGTGCCAGCAGTTTCCCCGGGTCCTACGAGCAGTACTTC
NA	TRBJ1-1	11	TRBV19	NA	CASARSTEAFF	TGTGCCTCCGCGCGGTCCACTGAAGCTTTCTTT
NA	TRBJ2-7	15	TRBV7-9	TRBD1	CASTNSGTGHYEQYF	TGTGCCAGCACCAACTCCGGGACAGGGCACTACGAGCAGTACTTC